The next 20 T cell receptor beta chains were all read from a single sample in a study of cytomegalovirus exposure and HLA in healthy donors. Use of 60 Vbeta and 13 Jbeta primers characterized the PCR. Produced via immunoSEQ multiplex PCR; TCRdb's table is partial and in-frame only. The data hold about 150,000 clones, with 60% to 80% observed a single time. The sequenced material came from PBMCs. The receptor source for this set is a woman in her twenties or thirties in good health and CMV-seronegative.

The rearrangement uses TRBV6-6 and TRBJ2-1; 8 positions match TRBD2. Germline V gene data show CDR1 as MNHNY and CDR2 as SVGAGI (reference sequence). V was clipped by 10 bases and J by 3 bases; unmatched bases: 11. This CDR3 contains 15 residues. The CDR3: CATSGGRGHYNEQFF. The DNA of the CDR3 is TGTGCCACCTCGGGGGGGAGGGGCCACTACAATGAGCAGTTCTTC.

This chain joins TRBV9 and TRBJ1-2; no reliable D call. Germline CDR1 SGDLS, CDR2 YYNGEE. The CDR3 loop spans 13 amino acids. V lost 0 bases to trimming and J lost 8 bases, with 11 bases between them. CDR3 region: CASSVDEGFGYTF. The CDR3 nucleotides are TGTGCCAGCAGCGTAGATGAGGGATTCGGCTACACCTTC.

This chain joins TRBV5-1 and TRBJ2-3; the match to TRBD2 covers 7 bases. This CDR3 comprises 16 residues. Germline CDR1 reads SGHRS; CDR2 reads YFSETQ. Trimming took 0 bases from V and 1 from J; bases not matched to a gene: 5. In nucleotides, the CDR3 is TGCGCCAGCAGCTTGGTCCCTAGCGGCCGCACAGATACGCAGTATTTT. Protein sequence: CASSLVPSGRTDTQYF.

This clone is a singleton in its sample. The DNA of the CDR3 is TGTGCCAGCAGTTTAGATAACAGGGGCCCCTACGAGCAGTACTTC. It translates to CASSLDNRGPYEQYF. The chain is built from TRBV27 and TRBJ2-7; TRBD1 matches 7 bases. V lost 2 bases to trimming and J lost 2 bases; unmatched junction nucleotides: 6. This CDR3 region has 15 residues. Germline CDR1 reads MNHEY; CDR2 reads SMNVEV (reference sequence).

This clone occurred a few times. The J gene is TRBJ2-6, the V gene TRBV6-4; D possibly corresponds to TRBD1 (6 bases). V was trimmed by 3 bases and J by 5 bases, leaving 8 bases between them. The germline gives CDR1 MRHNA, CDR2 SNTAGT. The length of the CDR3 is 14 residues. This CDR3 is CASSEGAWANVLTF. The DNA of the CDR3 is TGTGCCAGCAGTGAGGGGGCTTGGGCCAACGTCCTGACTTTC.

V is TRBV19 and J is TRBJ1-5, with 7 nucleotides matching TRBD1. The CDR3 length is 14 residues. The trim removed 6 bases at V and 1 base at J, leaving 3 bases unmatched. The germline gives CDR1 LNHDA, CDR2 SQIVND (reference sequence). This chain's CDR3 is CASSQGQSNQPQHF. The CDR3 DNA follows: TGTGCCAGTAGCCAGGGACAGAGCAATCAGCCCCAGCATTTT.

The V call is TRBV7-6, the J call TRBJ1-1; perhaps TRBD1 as D (5 bases). Trimming stripped 5 bases from V and 0 bases from J, with 16 bases between. The CDR3 totals 16 residues. Germline V gene data show CDR1 as SGHVS and CDR2 as FNYEAQ. The CDR3 sequence is CASSPQGGIMNTEAFF. In DNA, the CDR3 is TGTGCCAGCAGCCCTCAGGGAGGGATAATGAACACTGAAGCTTTCTTT. Together with reference TRBV7-6 and TRBJ1-1, the CDR3 gives the full variable domain: GAGVSQSPRYKVTKRGQDVALRCDPISGHVSLYWYRQALGQGPEFLTYFNYEAQQDKSGLPNDRFSAERPEGSISTLTIQRTEQRDSAMYRCASSPQGGIMNTEAFFGQGTRLTVV.

This chain links TRBV5-4 with TRBJ2-2; no reliable D call. Between the trimmed V and J ends, which lost 1 base and 6 bases, there was a span of 10 bases. Germline V lookup: CDR1 SGHNT, CDR2 YYREEE (reference sequence). The CDR3 is 14 residues long. Here the CDR3 reads CASSLFMAAGELFF. The CDR3, as DNA: TGTGCCAGCAGCTTGTTTATGGCGGCCGGGGAGCTGTTTTTT.

This clone occurred a few times. This chain joins TRBV19 and TRBJ1-1; 7 nucleotides align to TRBD1. Germline V gene lookup returns CDR1 LNHDA and CDR2 SQIVND (reference sequence). The CDR3 loop spans 15 amino acids. V lost 0 bases, J lost 1 base, and 2 bases stayed unmatched. DNA of the CDR3: TGTGCCAGTAGTATAGAGGACAGGCCGAACACTGAAGCTTTCTTT. It is translated as CASSIEDRPNTEAFF.

V usage is TRBV5-1 and J usage is TRBJ2-5, with TRBD1 matching 10 bases. Germline CDR1 is SGHRS and CDR2 is YFSETQ. V dropped 5 bases and J dropped 5; count of bases not matched to a gene: 0. The CDR3 extends over 12 amino acids. The CDR3 reads CASRGQGETQYF. The CDR3 DNA sequence: TGCGCCAGCAGGGGACAGGGGGAGACCCAGTACTTC.

The chain carries TRBV9 and TRBJ2-7; D unresolved. This CDR3 contains 16 residues. The V and J ends lost 4 bases and 1 base respectively, with 18 bases between them. CDR1 is SGDLS and CDR2 is YYNGEE in the germline V gene. This CDR3 reads CASSLRGASLSYEQYF. CDR3 coding DNA: TGTGCCAGCAGCCTACGCGGAGCGTCACTTTCCTACGAGCAGTACTTC. Full variable domain (remainder filled in from reference TRBV9 and TRBJ2-7): DSGVTQTPKHLITATGQRVTLRCSPRSGDLSVYWYQQSLDQGLQFLIQYYNGEERAKGNILERFSAQQFPDLHSELNLSSLELGDSALYFCASSLRGASLSYEQYFGPGTRLTVT.

In its sample, this clone was seen once. The rearrangement joins TRBV11-2 to TRBJ2-2; D might be TRBD2 (5 bases). Trimming took 6 bases from V and 4 from J, leaving 15 bases between them. Germline CDR1 is SGHAT and CDR2 is FQNNGV. The CDR3 has 15 residues. DNA of the CDR3: TGTGCCAGCAGTCTAGCCCCCTGGGGCACCGGGGAGCTGTTTTTT. Residues: CASSLAPWGTGELFF.

The J gene is TRBJ1-2, the V gene TRBV10-3; D ambiguous. V was shortened by 8 bases and J by 5 bases, with 18 bases between the two germline ends. Germline V gene lookup returns CDR1 ENHRY and CDR2 SYGVKD. This CDR3 contains 14 residues. The CDR3 reads CAIGQSVLQYGYTF. CDR3 nucleotides: TGTGCCATCGGGCAGAGTGTGCTCCAATATGGCTACACCTTC.

A few counts support this clone. This chain uses TRBV7-3 with TRBJ1-1, with 11 bases fitting TRBD1. The germline V gene has CDR1 SGHTA and CDR2 FQGTGA. The junction had 6 bases not matched to a gene; V was cut back by 5 bases and J by 10 bases. This CDR3 contains 13 residues. This CDR3 is CASSAGTGGIAFF. In DNA form, the CDR3 reads TGTGCCAGCAGCGCCGGGACAGGGGGTATAGCTTTCTTT.

Details on this clone: Other DNA sequences in this specimen translate into the identical CDR3. The genes are TRBV5-1 and TRBJ2-3, with a weak D call TRBD1 (5 bases). The V end lost 1 base, the J end lost 4 bases, and 7 bases lay between the germline ends. The V gene's germline CDR1 is SGHRS and CDR2 YFSETQ. The CDR3 spans 13 residues. The CDR3 DNA reads as TGCGCCAGCAGCTTGCAGGGTCCAGATACGCAGTATTTT. Translation: CASSLQGPDTQYF.

As DNA, the CDR3 is TGTGCCAGCAGTCCTGGGACTCTCTATGGCTACACCTTC. Residues: CASSPGTLYGYTF. The J gene is TRBJ1-2, the V gene TRBV25-1; D is perhaps TRBD1 (5 bases). This CDR3 has 13 amino acids. V lost 5 bases, J lost 4 bases, and 11 bases lay in between. Germline lookup yields CDR1 MGHDK and CDR2 SYGVNS.

The chain links TRBV5-1 to TRBJ2-2; no reliable D call. The CDR3 loop spans 15 amino acids. Germline V gives CDR1 SGHRS, CDR2 YFSETQ. V was shortened by 2 bases and J by 1 base, with 9 bases between the two germline ends. CDR3 sequence reads: CASSFKTGNTGELFF. The CDR3 DNA follows: TGCGCCAGCAGCTTCAAGACGGGGAACACCGGGGAGCTGTTTTTT.

V usage is TRBV2 and J usage is TRBJ1-3; TRBD1 matches at 8 bases. Per germline, CDR1 SNHLY and CDR2 FYNNEI. V lost 5 bases to trimming and J lost 5 bases; unmatched junction nucleotides: 11. The CDR3 loop spans 16 amino acids. CDR3 DNA: TGTGCCAGCAGTACCACCCTAGGGACAGGCAGAAACACCATATATTTT. This encodes CASSTTLGTGRNTIYF. The full variable domain, with the rest looked up from reference TRBV2 and TRBJ1-3, is EPEVTQTPSHQVTQMGQEVILRCVPISNHLYFYWYRQILGQKVEFLVSFYNNEISEKSEIFDDQFSVERPDGSNFTLKIRSTKLEDSAMYFCASSTTLGTGRNTIYFGEGSWLTVV.

The chain couples TRBV18 to TRBJ2-5; 8 bases are shared with TRBD2. The germline V gene encodes CDR1 KGHSH and CDR2 LQKENI. V gave up 4 bases and J gave up 3 bases; unmatched junction bases: 7. The length of the CDR3 is 15 residues. The CDR3 region has the DNA TGTGCCAGCTCACAAGGACTAGCTGTTGAAGAGACCCAGTACTTC. Amino acids: CASSQGLAVEETQYF.

V and J are TRBV7-6 and TRBJ2-3; D is uncertain. Trimming took off 2 bases at V and 6 bases at J, with 6 bases between the two ends. Per germline, CDR1 SGHVS and CDR2 FNYEAQ. This CDR3 is 12 amino acids long. CDR3 sequence: CASSLLQDTQYF. The CDR3 coding sequence is TGTGCCAGCAGCTTACTCCAGGATACGCAGTATTTT. The entire variable domain, with the rest obtained from reference TRBV7-6 and TRBJ2-3, is as follows: GAGVSQSPRYKVTKRGQDVALRCDPISGHVSLYWYRQALGQGPEFLTYFNYEAQQDKSGLPNDRFSAERPEGSISTLTIQRTEQRDSAMYRCASSLLQDTQYFGPGTRLTVL.